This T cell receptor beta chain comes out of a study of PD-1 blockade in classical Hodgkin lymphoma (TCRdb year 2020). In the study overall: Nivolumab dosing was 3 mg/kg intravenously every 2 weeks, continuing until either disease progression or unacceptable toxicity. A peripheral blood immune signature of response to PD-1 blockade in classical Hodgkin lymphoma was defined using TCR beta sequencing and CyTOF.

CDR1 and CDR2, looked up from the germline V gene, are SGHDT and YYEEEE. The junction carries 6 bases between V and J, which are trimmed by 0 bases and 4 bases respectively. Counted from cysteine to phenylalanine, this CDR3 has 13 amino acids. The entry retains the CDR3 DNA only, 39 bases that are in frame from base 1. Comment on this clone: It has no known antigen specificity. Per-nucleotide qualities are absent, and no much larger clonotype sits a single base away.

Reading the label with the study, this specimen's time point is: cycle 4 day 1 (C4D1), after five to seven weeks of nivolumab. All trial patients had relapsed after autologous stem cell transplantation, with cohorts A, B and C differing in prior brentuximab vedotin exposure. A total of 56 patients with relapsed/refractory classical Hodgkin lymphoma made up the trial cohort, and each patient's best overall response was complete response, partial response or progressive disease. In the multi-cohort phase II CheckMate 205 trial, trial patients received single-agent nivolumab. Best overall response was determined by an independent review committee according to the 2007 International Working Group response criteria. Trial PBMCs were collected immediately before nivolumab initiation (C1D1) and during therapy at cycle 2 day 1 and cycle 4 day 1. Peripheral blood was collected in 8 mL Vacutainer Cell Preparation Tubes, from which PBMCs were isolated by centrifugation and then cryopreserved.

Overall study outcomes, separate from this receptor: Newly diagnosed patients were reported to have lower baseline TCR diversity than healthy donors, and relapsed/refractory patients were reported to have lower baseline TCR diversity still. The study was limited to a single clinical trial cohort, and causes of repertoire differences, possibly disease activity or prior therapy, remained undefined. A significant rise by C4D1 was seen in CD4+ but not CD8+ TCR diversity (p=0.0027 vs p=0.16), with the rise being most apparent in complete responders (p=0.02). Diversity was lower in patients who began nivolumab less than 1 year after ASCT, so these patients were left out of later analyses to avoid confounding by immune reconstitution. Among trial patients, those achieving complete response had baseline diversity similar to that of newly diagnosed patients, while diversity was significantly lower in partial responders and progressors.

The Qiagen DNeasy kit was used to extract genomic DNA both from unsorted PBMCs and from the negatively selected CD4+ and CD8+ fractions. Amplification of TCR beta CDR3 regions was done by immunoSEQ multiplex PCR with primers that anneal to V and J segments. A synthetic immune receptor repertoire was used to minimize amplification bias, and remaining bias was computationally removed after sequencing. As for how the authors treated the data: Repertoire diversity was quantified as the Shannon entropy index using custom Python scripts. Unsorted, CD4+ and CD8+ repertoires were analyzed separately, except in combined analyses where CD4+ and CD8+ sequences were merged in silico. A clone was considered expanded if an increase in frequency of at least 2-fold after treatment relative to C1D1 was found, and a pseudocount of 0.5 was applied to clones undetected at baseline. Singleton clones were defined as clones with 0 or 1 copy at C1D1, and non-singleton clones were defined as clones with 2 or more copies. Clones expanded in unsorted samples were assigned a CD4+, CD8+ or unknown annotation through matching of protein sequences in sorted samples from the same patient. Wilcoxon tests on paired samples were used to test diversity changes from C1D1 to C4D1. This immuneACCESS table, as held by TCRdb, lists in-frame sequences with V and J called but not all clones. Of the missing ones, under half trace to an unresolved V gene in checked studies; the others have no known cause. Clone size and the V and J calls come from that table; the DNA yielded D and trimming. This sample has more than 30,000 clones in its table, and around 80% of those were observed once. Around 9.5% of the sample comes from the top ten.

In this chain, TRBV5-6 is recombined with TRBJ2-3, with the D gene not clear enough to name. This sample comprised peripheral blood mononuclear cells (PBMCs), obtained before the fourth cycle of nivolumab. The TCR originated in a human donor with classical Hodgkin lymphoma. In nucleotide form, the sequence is TGTGCCAGCAGCTTGGTGCAGGCAGATACGCAGTATTTT. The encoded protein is CASSLVQADTQYF.